This T cell receptor beta chain was recorded in a study of shared clonotypes between healthy human individuals (dated by TCRdb to the early 2020s). With respect to the entire study: The cohort comprised a couple of women and a few men aged 18 to 49 years. Per donor, leukapheresis produced somewhere between about 0.94 and 9 billion PBMCs. For each donor, CD4 naive and CD4 memory were each run on three plates, CD8 naive on two plates, and CD8 memory on one plate. Blood TCR repertoires of a handful of healthy adults were deeply sequenced to estimate repertoire size and the extent of clonotype sharing between individuals. Different laboratories and diverse techniques were used to prepare libraries and sequence TCR repertoires, to increase sequencing depth and limit assay-specific biases. General conclusions and limits of the study: Even with the large sequencing depth, rarefaction of the sorted-subset datasets indicated that sequencing was incomplete. Only blood was sampled, and tissue TCR repertoires likely differ from those in blood. Naive subsets generally had larger estimated clonotype richness than memory subsets. Compared with non-shared clonotypes, the clonotypes found in all four sorted-subset donors had higher generation probabilities. Pairwise subsampling led to the expectation that sequencing depth would affect the degree of clonotype sharing among donors. Across a few donors, 5% to 6% of naive CD4, 3.5% of naive CD8, roughly 2.2% of memory CD4, and approximately 0.4% of memory CD8 clonotypes were shared. The genetic and exposure-history diversity represented was limited by the small number of donors.

Using the deep immunoSEQ assay, TCR CDR3 regions were amplified from genomic DNA by multiplex PCR. For each cell subset, the extracted genomic DNA was distributed evenly across all wells of several immunoSEQ 96-well plates, and each plate served as one replicate. Each replicate PCR for sorted subsets received 150 to 250 ng genomic DNA, equal to roughly 30,000 T cell genomes. The purified libraries were quantified using a Qubit 3.0 fluorometer, sized with a Bioanalyzer 2100, and then quantified again using the KAPA Library Quantification kit. Each immunoSEQ 96-well plate was sequenced on its own single-read 150-cycle Illumina NextSeq 550 flow cell. The paper's processing steps were these. Because only junctional sequences without quality scores were contained in the immunoSEQ output, filtering matching that applied to full-length reads could not be performed. To assign V/J genes and CDR3, sequences were annotated against IMGT germline references using PyIR, a Python wrapper for IgBLAST v1.9. Reads with weak V/J assignments (E-value above 1e-6), missing CDR3, stop codons, out-of-frame junctions, or ambiguous translated residues were removed. V3J clonotypes were defined by identical inferred V gene, J gene, and CDR3 amino acid sequence. Percentage overlap between repertoires was computed as shared unique clonotypes divided by the size of the smaller repertoire. Three approaches were used to assess repertoire richness: RTK rarefaction, the Chao1 estimator, and Recon v2.1 estimates of unobserved clonotypes. For all TCRbeta clonotypes obtained by the gDNA method from several donors, generation probabilities were computed with OLGA. Imported from immuneACCESS, the table was reduced by TCRdb to in-frame sequences with V and J called. These copies leave out some clones; in studies compared against another copy, an unresolved V gene accounts for under half, and the cause of the remainder is not known. D and trimming come from the DNA, and the V and J calls and clone size come from that table. In this sample the table shows approximately 840,000 clones, just over 95% of which occur a single time. The ten biggest clones cover less than 0.25% of the sample.

For the CD8 naive samples, CD45RO-negative cells were positively selected for CCR7, yielding a CD45RA+CCR7+ population from which TemRA cells were excluded. The donors were healthy, HIV-negative adults who had no recently reported acute infections or vaccinations. Only Caucasian adults living in Nashville, Tennessee, USA were represented among the donors. Blood was collected by leukapheresis, and PBMCs were isolated by Ficoll-Histopaque density gradient centrifugation and then cryopreserved in liquid nitrogen vapor phase. Purity and quantity of every magnetically sorted T cell population were checked by analytical flow cytometry. Genomic DNA was isolated from every sorted fraction and measured by UV absorbance on a Nanodrop 2000c. As for this clone: This receptor's antigen is unknown. Per-nucleotide qualities are absent, and no much larger clonotype sits a single base away.

V is shortened by 6 bases, J by 2 bases, and the region joining them spans 1 base. Counted from cysteine to phenylalanine, this CDR3 has 10 amino acids. Only CDR3 DNA is held: 30 bases, read in frame from base 1. The germline V gene yields MGHDK for CDR1 and SYGVNS for CDR2. This clonotype was obtained from a man aged 30-40 years in good health. This chain is built from TRBV25-1 and TRBJ1-2, with no confidently assigned D gene. The specimen sequenced was naive CD8+ T cells sorted from blood. The label giving this sample's cell subset or site can be read as: CD45RA+CCR7+. This receptor has the CDR3 CASSNYGYTF. DNA sequence: TGTGCCAGCAGCAACTATGGCTACACCTTC.